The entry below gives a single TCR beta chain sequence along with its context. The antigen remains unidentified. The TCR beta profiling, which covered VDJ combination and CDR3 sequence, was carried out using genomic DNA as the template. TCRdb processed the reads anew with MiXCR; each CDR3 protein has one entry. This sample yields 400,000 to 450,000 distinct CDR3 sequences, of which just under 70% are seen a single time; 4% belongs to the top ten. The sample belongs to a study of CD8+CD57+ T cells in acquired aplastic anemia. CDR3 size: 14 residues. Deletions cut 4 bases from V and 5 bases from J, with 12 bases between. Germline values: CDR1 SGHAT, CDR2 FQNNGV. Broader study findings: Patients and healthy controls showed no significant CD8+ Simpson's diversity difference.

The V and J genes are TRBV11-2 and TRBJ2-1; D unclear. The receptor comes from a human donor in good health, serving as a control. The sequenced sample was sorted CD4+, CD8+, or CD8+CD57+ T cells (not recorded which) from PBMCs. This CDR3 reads CASSSQGPDNEQFF. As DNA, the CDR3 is TGTGCCAGCAGCTCCCAAGGGCCTGACAATGAGCAGTTCTTC.